This T cell receptor (beta chain) was obtained from a study of response to subunit inactivated influenza vaccine (dated by TCRdb to between 2017 and 2018). General notes on the study: Deep quantitative T cell receptor repertoire profiling was used in the study to track responses to a trivalent subunit inactivated influenza vaccine.

Results the study describes overall, beyond this receptor: According to the authors, only a limited number of new T cells may be recruited by each seasonal influenza vaccination.

This clonotype was counted only a few times. What this receptor recognizes is not known. Qualities for individual bases were not recorded, and no much larger clone is one base off. The protocol used for the library was RT-PCR. The run used an Illumina HiSeq 2500. The public reads were quality trimmed at Q25 with fastp and then assembled into clones with MiXCR by TCRdb, keeping productive beta chains. Merged by CDR3 protein, the rows form single entries marked with the most common genes and DNA. This sample holds about 540,000 distinct CDR3 sequences; less than 25% were observed only once. The ten largest clones capture 2.5% to 3% of the sample. As encoded in the germline V gene (reference sequence), CDR1 is DFQATT while CDR2 is SNEGSKA. The CDR3 starts with the cysteine, ends with the phenylalanine, and has 15 residues. The DNA shown is the 45-base CDR3, in frame from base 1. Clipping removes 3 bases from V and 5 bases from J, with 7 as the unmatched junction base count.

The data also belong to a second study, concerning T cells expressing NK-cell markers. Per the second study: TCR beta cDNA libraries were prepared using 5'RACE template switching, which introduced a universal primer site and unique molecular identifiers. Three sorted T-cell subsets (CD3+CD56+NKG2C+, CD3+CD56+NKG2C- and CD3+CD56-NKG2C+) from about 8 donors had their TCR beta-chain repertoires profiled. Among the eight sequenced donors, seven were HCMV-seropositive and one was HCMV-seronegative. To restrict sorting to alphabetaTCR-expressing T cells, an anti-gammadeltaTCR antibody was added in several experiments. In roughly six donors, the dominant CD3+CD56+NKG2C+ clonotypes ranked among the top 10 CD8+ clonotypes, making up about 1.0-7.5% of CD8+ T cells. Those dominant clonotypes were again the most abundant among CD3+CD56-NKG2C+ cells in a few donors, at 28.3-60.1%. Whether the expanded NKG2C-expressing T cell clones were specific for HCMV antigens was left unclear. All eight donors whose samples were sequenced were randomly selected healthy volunteers, three of them men and five women. HCMV-specific IgG was detected in serum with a commercial ELISA kit to determine HCMV serostatus. Ficoll density gradient centrifugation was used to isolate peripheral blood mononuclear cells from blood. Using Miltenyi isolation kits, CD4+ and CD8+ T cells were isolated from PBMC through magnetic immunoseparation. Synthesis of cDNA was primed from the TCR beta constant segment and was followed by two consecutive PCR amplification steps. Sequencing of the libraries produced 2 x 150 bp reads on Illumina HiSeq 2000/2500, MiSeq or NextSeq. MIGEC was used to demultiplex reads and group the reads by UMI, and MiTCR was used to assemble and quantify clonotypes. To remove erroneous sequences, TCR cDNA sequences were retained only when supported by two or more reads. Downstream repertoire analysis used the tcR package, and clonotypes were matched across fractions by CDR3 nucleotide sequence plus V segment. VDJmatch was used to annotate antigen specificity against VDJdb, with one amino acid substitution in CDR3 allowed.

The sequence was collected from a man in his fifties or sixties who received an inactivated influenza vaccine. Donor details come from another sample of the same person, matched by shared clones. The sample was CD4+ T cells sorted from PBMCs, taken 12 days after vaccination. The rearranged segments are TRBV20-1 and TRBJ1-5; 10 central nucleotides agree with TRBD1. The DNA sequence follows: TGCAGTGCTAGCCATTCCGGGACAGGGGATCAGCCCCAGCATTTT. Its product reads: CSASHSGTGDQPQHF.